A selection of T cell receptor beta chains follows, all from one sample in a study of T cell responses to AZD1222 COVID-19 vaccine. TCRdb keeps only in-frame clones here, not all; method: immunoSEQ multiplex PCR. Of 100,000 to 150,000 clones in the sample, roughly 90% were seen once. The sequences come from peripheral blood, collected on day 0 of AZD1222 vaccination. These receptors came from an adult in good health. CDR3s include the opening cysteine and the closing phenylalanine or tryptophan. The order of the fields is D gene, V gene, J gene, clone size, CDR3 protein, CDR3 DNA. D genes are given only for firm matches. The listing skips clone size in some rows; elsewhere it reads once, few, many or a size class.

.	TRBV29-1	TRBJ1-1	.	CSAERDLAEAFF	TGCAGCGCCGAGAGGGATTTGGCTGAAGCTTTCTTT
.	TRBV20-1	TRBJ1-1	once	CSARDRTEAFF	TGCAGTGCTAGAGATCGTACTGAAGCTTTCTTT
TRBD1	TRBV29-1	TRBJ2-1	.	CSVDEGTGDNEQFF	TGCAGCGTTGATGAGGGGACAGGAGACAATGAGCAGTTCTTC
TRBD1	TRBV7-8	TRBJ1-4	.	CASSLDGTGLPNEKLFF	TGTGCCAGCAGCTTAGACGGGACAGGGTTACCTAATGAAAAACTGTTTTTT
.	TRBV5-1	TRBJ2-1	.	CASSLKPIYNEQFF	TGCGCCAGCAGCTTGAAGCCCATTTACAATGAGCAGTTCTTC
TRBD1	TRBV5-5	TRBJ1-2	once	CASSLTWGQRPGRLTF	TGTGCCAGCAGCTTGACTTGGGGACAGAGACCCGGACGTCTCACCTTC
TRBD2	TRBV19	TRBJ2-7	few	CASRTQTGGIYEQYF	TGTGCCAGTAGGACCCAAACGGGGGGTATCTACGAGCAGTACTTC
TRBD1	TRBV6-5	TRBJ2-3	few	CASSIDRGKDTQYF	TGTGCCAGCAGCATCGACAGGGGGAAAGATACGCAGTATTTT
.	TRBV9	TRBJ1-4	.	CASSVGLGLGNEKLFF	TGTGCCAGCAGCGTAGGTTTAGGTCTAGGTAATGAAAAACTGTTTTTT
.	TRBV7-8	TRBJ1-1	.	CASSSFYENTEAFF	TGTGCCAGCAGCTCATTCTACGAGAACACTGAAGCTTTCTTT
.	TRBV5-4	TRBJ1-3	.	CASSFDILSGNTIYF	TGTGCCAGCAGCTTTGACATTCTCTCTGGAAACACCATATATTTT
TRBD1	TRBV7-9	TRBJ1-5	.	CASSPGTGAYQPQHF	TGTGCCAGCAGCCCTGGGACAGGGGCGTACCAGCCCCAGCATTTT
.	TRBV29-1	TRBJ2-1	.	CSVEDLTNSYNEQFF	TGCAGCGTTGAGGACCTGACTAACTCCTACAATGAGCAGTTCTTC
TRBD1	TRBV11-2	TRBJ1-2	.	CASSPDRESYGYTF	TGTGCCAGCAGCCCAGACAGGGAGTCCTATGGCTACACCTTC
TRBD1	TRBV7-3	TRBJ2-7	.	CASSFSGTGGFEQYF	TGTGCCAGCAGCTTCTCCGGGACAGGGGGATTCGAGCAGTACTTC
.	TRBV19	TRBJ2-5	.	CASSILGAQETQYF	TGTGCCAGTAGTATTCTAGGGGCTCAAGAGACCCAGTACTTC
.	TRBV7-9	TRBJ2-2	once	CASSLPGPNTGELFF	TGTGCCAGCAGTCTGCCGGGACCGAACACCGGGGAGCTGTTTTTT
TRBD1	TRBV7-2	TRBJ1-4	.	CASSLDRGFNEKLFF	TGTGCCAGCAGCCTAGACAGGGGATTTAATGAAAAACTGTTTTTT
.	TRBV3-1/TRBV3-2	TRBJ2-7	.	CASSRTLGGGEQYF	TGTGCCAGCAGCCGAACGCTCGGGGGTGGGGAGCAGTACTTC
TRBD1	TRBV5-1	TRBJ1-4	.	CASSPTTGFITNEKLFF	TGCGCCAGCAGCCCAACGACAGGGTTCATCACTAATGAAAAACTGTTTTTT
.	TRBV6-5	TRBJ1-1	.	CASSYADTGAEAFF	TGTGCCAGCAGTTACGCGGATACTGGGGCTGAAGCTTTCTTT
TRBD1	TRBV29-1	TRBJ2-5	.	CSVEPGGTTQYF	TGCAGCGTTGAACCAGGGGGTACGACCCAGTACTTC
.	TRBV29-1	TRBJ2-7	.	CSVEVTGSSYEQYF	TGCAGCGTTGAAGTGACGGGCAGCTCCTACGAGCAGTACTTC
.	TRBV19	TRBJ1-2	.	CASSPREFSNNYGYTF	TGTGCCAGTAGCCCCCGAGAGTTCTCAAATAACTATGGCTACACCTTC
.	TRBV4-1	TRBJ2-7	.	CASSLRLGTDYEQYF	TGCGCCAGCAGCCTAAGGCTCGGGACCGATTACGAGCAGTACTTC
.	TRBV19	TRBJ1-2	.	CASSALQGVGYGYTF	TGTGCCAGTAGTGCCTTACAGGGAGTCGGCTATGGCTACACCTTC
.	TRBV5-4	TRBJ2-1	.	CASSVSYNEQFF	TGTGCCAGCAGTGTTTCCTACAATGAGCAGTTCTTC
.	TRBV15	TRBJ1-1	once	CATSRDPGGNTEAFF	TGTGCCACCAGCAGAGATCCGGGGGGGAACACTGAAGCTTTCTTT
.	TRBV14	TRBJ1-2	.	CASSHLAGNYGYTF	TGTGCCAGCAGCCATCTCGCAGGGAACTATGGCTACACCTTC
.	TRBV19	TRBJ2-6	.	CASSIPGRKSSGANVLTF	TGTGCCAGTAGTATACCGGGACGGAAAAGCTCTGGGGCCAACGTCCTGACTTTC
.	TRBV30	TRBJ2-7	.	CAWSETQDWTSYEQYF	TGTGCCTGGAGTGAGACCCAAGACTGGACATCCTACGAGCAGTACTTC
.	TRBV10-1	TRBJ2-7	.	CATRSGAEQYF	TGCGCCACCCGATCGGGGGCCGAGCAGTACTTC
TRBD2	TRBV4-2	TRBJ2-1	.	CASSPGRLAGLYNEQFF	TGTGCCAGCAGCCCCGGTCGACTAGCGGGTTTATACAATGAGCAGTTCTTC
.	TRBV5-5	TRBJ1-2	.	CASSSAGTFFVYGYTF	TGTGCCAGCAGCTCCGCCGGGACTTTTTTCGTCTATGGCTACACCTTC
TRBD1	TRBV7-8	TRBJ1-2	.	CASSLVQGNGYTF	TGTGCCAGCAGCTTAGTACAGGGGAATGGCTACACCTTC
.	TRBV11-2	TRBJ2-3	.	CASSLVGVPDTQYF	TGTGCCAGCAGCTTAGTCGGAGTTCCAGATACGCAGTATTTT
TRBD2	TRBV28	TRBJ2-7	once	CASSLWSSGRARAEQYF	TGTGCCAGCAGTTTATGGTCTAGCGGGAGGGCACGTGCCGAGCAGTACTTC
.	TRBV27	TRBJ1-5	.	CATGASNQPQHF	TGTGCCACGGGGGCGAGCAATCAGCCCCAGCATTTT
TRBD1	TRBV29-1	TRBJ1-4	.	CSVLHTGGEEKLFF	TGCAGCGTTCTACATACAGGGGGCGAGGAAAAACTGTTTTTT